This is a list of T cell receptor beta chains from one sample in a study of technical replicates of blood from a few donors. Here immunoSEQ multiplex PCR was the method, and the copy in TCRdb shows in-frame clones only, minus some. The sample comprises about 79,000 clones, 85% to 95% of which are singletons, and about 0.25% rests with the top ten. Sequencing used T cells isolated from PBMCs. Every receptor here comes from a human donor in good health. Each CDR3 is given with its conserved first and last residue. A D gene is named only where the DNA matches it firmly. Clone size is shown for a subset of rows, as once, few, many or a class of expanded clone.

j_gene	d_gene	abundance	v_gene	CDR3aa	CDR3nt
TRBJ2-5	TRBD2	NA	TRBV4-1	CASRQRMGLQETQYF	TGCGCCAGCAGACAACGGATGGGACTACAAGAGACCCAGTACTTC
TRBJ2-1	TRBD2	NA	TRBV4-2	CASSQDIAGLYNEQFF	TGTGCCAGCAGCCAAGACATAGCGGGACTATACAATGAGCAGTTCTTC
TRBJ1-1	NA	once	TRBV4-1	CASSQEVEHMNTEAFF	TGCGCCAGCAGCCAAGAGGTTGAACATATGAACACTGAAGCTTTCTTT
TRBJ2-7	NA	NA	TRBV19	CASSIWRADEQYF	TGTGCCAGTAGTATATGGAGGGCAGACGAGCAGTACTTC
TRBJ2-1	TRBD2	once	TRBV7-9	CATRGGRLGNEQFF	TGTGCCACTCGTGGCGGGAGACTCGGGAATGAGCAGTTCTTC
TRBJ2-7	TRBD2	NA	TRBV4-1	CASSQGASGRAEQYF	TGCGCCAGCAGCCAAGGGGCTAGCGGGAGGGCCGAGCAGTACTTC
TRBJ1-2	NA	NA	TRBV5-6	CASSLVVLETGYTF	TGTGCCAGCAGCTTGGTCGTCCTGGAGACTGGCTACACCTTC
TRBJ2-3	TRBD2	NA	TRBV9	CASSVAGRGDTQYF	TGTGCCAGCAGCGTAGCCGGGAGGGGAGATACGCAGTATTTT
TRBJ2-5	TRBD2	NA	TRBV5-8	CASEIWPSGREETQYF	TGTGCCAGCGAAATTTGGCCTAGCGGGAGAGAAGAGACCCAGTACTTC
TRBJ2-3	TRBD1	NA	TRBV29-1	CSLAFQGVTDTQYF	TGCAGCCTTGCCTTCCAGGGGGTAACAGATACGCAGTATTTT
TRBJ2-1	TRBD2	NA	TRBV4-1	CASSQGRGLAGPFSYNEQFF	TGCGCCAGCAGCCAAGGTAGAGGACTAGCGGGACCCTTCTCCTACAATGAGCAGTTCTTC
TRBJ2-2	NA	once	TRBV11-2	CASSLGVRAANTGELFF	TGTGCCAGCAGCTTAGGAGTAAGAGCGGCCAACACCGGGGAGCTGTTTTTT
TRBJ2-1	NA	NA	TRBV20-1	CSASIGNEQFF	TGCAGTGCTAGTATCGGCAATGAGCAGTTCTTC
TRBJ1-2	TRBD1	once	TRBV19	CASSRGQLYGYTF	TGTGCCAGTAGTAGGGGACAGCTCTATGGCTACACCTTC
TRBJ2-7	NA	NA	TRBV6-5	CASSYSPGFPYEQYF	TGTGCCAGCAGTTACTCCCCGGGATTCCCCTACGAGCAGTACTTC
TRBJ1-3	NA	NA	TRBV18	CASSPDDYISGNTIYF	TGTGCCAGCTCACCGGACGACTACATCTCTGGAAACACCATATATTTT
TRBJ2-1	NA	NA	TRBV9	CASSAPTAQKQFF	TGTGCCAGCAGCGCCCCCACCGCGCAAAAGCAGTTCTTC
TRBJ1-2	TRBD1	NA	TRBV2	CASSLTGLGYGYTF	TGTGCCAGCAGCCTGACAGGGCTCGGCTATGGCTACACCTTC
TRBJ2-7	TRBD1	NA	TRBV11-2	CASSLWDSAIYEQYF	TGTGCCAGCAGCTTATGGGACAGCGCAATCTACGAGCAGTACTTC
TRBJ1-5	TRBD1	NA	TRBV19	CASSGRTGLRGPQHF	TGTGCCAGTAGTGGGAGGACAGGCTTGAGGGGGCCCCAGCATTTT
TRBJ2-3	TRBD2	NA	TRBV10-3	CAITRTPLLAGHTDTQYF	TGTGCCATCACCAGAACCCCCCTGCTAGCGGGGCACACAGATACGCAGTATTTT
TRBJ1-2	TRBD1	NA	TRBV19	CASSISPTGGSYYGYTF	TGTGCCAGTAGTATTTCCCCTACAGGGGGCAGTTACTATGGCTACACCTTC
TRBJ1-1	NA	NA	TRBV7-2	CASHGQMNTEAFF	TGTGCCAGCCATGGACAGATGAACACTGAAGCTTTCTTT
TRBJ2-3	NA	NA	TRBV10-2	CASKAGLSTDTQYF	TGCGCCAGCAAGGCAGGGCTGAGCACAGATACGCAGTATTTT
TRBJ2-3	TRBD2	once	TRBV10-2	CASSGLALLGEDTQYF	TGCGCCAGCAGTGGACTAGCCCTCCTGGGGGAAGATACGCAGTATTTT
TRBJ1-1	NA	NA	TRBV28	CASSLENTEAFF	TGTGCCAGCAGTTTAGAGAATACTGAAGCTTTCTTT
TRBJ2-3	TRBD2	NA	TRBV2	CASSESGKADTQYF	TGTGCCAGCAGTGAAAGCGGGAAGGCAGATACGCAGTATTTT
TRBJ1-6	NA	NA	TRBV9	CASSPDYREVLWNSPLHF	TGTGCCAGCAGCCCGGATTACAGGGAAGTACTTTGGAATTCACCCCTCCACTTT
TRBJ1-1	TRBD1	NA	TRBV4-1	CASSQDSRGIAEAFF	TGCGCCAGCAGCCAAGATTCCAGGGGGATCGCTGAAGCTTTCTTT
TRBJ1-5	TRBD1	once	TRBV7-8	CASSSGQGGMDQPQHF	TGTGCCAGCAGCTCGGGACAGGGCGGGATGGATCAGCCCCAGCATTTT
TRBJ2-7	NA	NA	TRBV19	CASSTYTGNEQYF	TGTGCCAGTAGCACTTATACAGGGAACGAGCAGTACTTC
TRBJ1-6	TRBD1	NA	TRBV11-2	CATSGQGESPLHF	TGTGCCACCTCTGGACAGGGTGAATCACCCCTCCACTTT
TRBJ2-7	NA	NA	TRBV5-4	CASRSSREDSYEQYF	TGTGCCAGCAGGTCGAGCCGGGAAGACTCCTACGAGCAGTACTTC
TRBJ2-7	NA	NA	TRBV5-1	CASSWTPGNNYEQYF	TGCGCCAGCAGCTGGACCCCAGGGAACAACTACGAGCAGTACTTC
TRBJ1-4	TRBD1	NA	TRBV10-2	CASSGPTGANEKLFF	TGCGCCAGCAGTGGCCCGACAGGGGCTAATGAAAAACTGTTTTTT
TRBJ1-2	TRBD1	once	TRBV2	CASSEFRGTAYGYTF	TGTGCCAGCAGTGAGTTTCGTGGGACAGCTTATGGCTACACCTTC
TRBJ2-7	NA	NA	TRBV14	CASSQDFWGPQYF	TGTGCCAGCAGCCAAGATTTTTGGGGCCCACAGTACTTC
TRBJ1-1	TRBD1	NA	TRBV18	CASLPQGALDTEAFF	TGTGCCAGCTTACCCCAGGGGGCATTGGACACTGAAGCTTTCTTT
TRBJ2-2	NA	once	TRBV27	CASSLSVTDITGELFF	TGTGCCAGCAGTTTATCGGTGACAGACATTACCGGGGAGCTGTTTTTT
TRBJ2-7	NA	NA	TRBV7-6	CASSLRQGNDEQYF	TGTGCCAGCAGCTTGCGGCAGGGGAACGACGAGCAGTACTTC
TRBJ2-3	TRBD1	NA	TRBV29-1	CSGTGGGTDTQYF	TGCAGCGGGACAGGGGGCGGCACAGATACGCAGTATTTT
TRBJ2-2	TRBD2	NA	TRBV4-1	CASTRLALAKTNTGELFF	TGCGCCAGCACCCGTCTGGCACTAGCGAAGACGAACACCGGGGAGCTGTTTTTT
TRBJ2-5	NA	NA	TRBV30	CAWSVVRTQETQYF	TGTGCCTGGAGTGTAGTGCGGACTCAAGAGACCCAGTACTTC
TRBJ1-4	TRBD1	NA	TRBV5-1	CASSSSTGTAEKLFF	TGCGCCAGCAGCTCGAGTACCGGGACAGCTGAAAAACTGTTTTTT